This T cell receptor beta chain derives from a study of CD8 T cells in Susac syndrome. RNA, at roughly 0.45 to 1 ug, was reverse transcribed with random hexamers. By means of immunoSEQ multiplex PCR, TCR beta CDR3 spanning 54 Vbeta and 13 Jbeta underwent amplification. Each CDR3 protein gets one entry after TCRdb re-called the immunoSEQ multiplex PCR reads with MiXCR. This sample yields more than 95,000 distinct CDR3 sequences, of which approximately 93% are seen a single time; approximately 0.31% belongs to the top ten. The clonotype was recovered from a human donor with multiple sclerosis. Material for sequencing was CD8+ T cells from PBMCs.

The CDR3 region has the DNA TGTGCCAGCAGGCCCCGGAGGTCTAACTATGGCTACACCTTC. Amino acids: CASRPRRSNYGYTF. V gene TRBV28 combines with J gene TRBJ1-2; D gene unclear. Between the trimmed V and J ends, which lost 6 bases and 0 bases, there was a span of 11 bases. Germline V lookup: CDR1 MDHEN, CDR2 SYDVKM. There are 14 residues in the CDR3.